This T cell receptor (beta chain) emerged from a study of blood T cell repertoires in COVID-19. The protocol was immunoSEQ multiplex PCR, while the TCRdb copy is restricted to in-frame clones and leaves out a portion. This table has about 240,000 clones, around three quarters appearing once. This TCR came from a woman of 80 years or more with acute or convalescent COVID-19. The specimen sequenced was peripheral blood.

The CDR3 DNA reads as TGTGCCACCCGACAGAACTACGAGCAGTACTTC. Translating it yields CATRQNYEQYF. The V and J genes are TRBV2 and TRBJ2-7; D might be TRBD1 (5 bases). V was shortened by 10 bases and J by 3 bases, with 10 bases between the two germline ends. Germline-derived CDR1 and CDR2 are SNHLY and FYNNEI. The CDR3 runs to 11 residues. Based on the CDR3 plus reference TRBV2 and TRBJ2-7, the full variable domain is EPEVTQTPSHQVTQMGQEVILRCVPISNHLYFYWYRQILGQKVEFLVSFYNNEISEKSEIFDDQFSVERPDGSNFTLKIRSTKLEDSAMYFCATRQNYEQYFGPGTRLTVT.